A single sample gave rise to the 6 T cell receptor beta chains below, sequenced in a study of human T cells and chemical hapten exposure. MiXCR, run by TCRdb on the RACE reads, gives a single entry per CDR3 protein. The repertoire consists of about 110,000 distinct CDR3 sequences, with roughly a tenth occurring once and the leading ten covering 2.5% to 3.5%. Time point noted: patch test 2, 6 weeks after DPC sensitization. Treatment denoted: therapeutic diphenylcyclopropenone sensitization with weekly scalp DPC. The input for sequencing was whole blood, taken in connection with sensitization to the hapten diphenylcyclopropenone (DPC). These TCRs come from a woman between 40 and 55 years old with alopecia areata. Some clones in this sample may be carry-over from other donors' samples.

The chain combines TRBV12-3 or TRBV12-4 with TRBJ2-3; 16 bases are a match to TRBD2. The V and J ends lost 9 bases and 0 bases, in that order; junction bases with no gene match: 12. This CDR3 spans 19 amino acids. The CDR3 is CASALPGLAGGTSTDTQYF. CDR3 DNA sequence: TGTGCCAGTGCCCTACCGGGACTAGCGGGGGGGACTAGCACAGATACGCAGTATTTT.

The chain uses TRBV11-2 and TRBJ2-3; no reliable D call. The CDR3 extends over 13 amino acids. Germline V gene sequence: CDR1 SGHAT, CDR2 FQNNGV. Trimming took 5 bases from V and 5 from J, leaving 11 bases between them. For the CDR3, the DNA is TGTGCCAGCAGCATGCGAGACCGAGATACGCAGTATTTT. Protein: CASSMRDRDTQYF.

V usage is TRBV11-2 and J usage is TRBJ2-7; 9 nucleotides line up with TRBD1. The CDR3 is 15 residues long. Germline V gene data show CDR1 as SGHAT and CDR2 as FQNNGV. V gave up 1 base and J gave up 3 bases; unmatched junction bases: 4. The CDR3 here is CASSLGDRGFYEQYF. The DNA for the CDR3 is TGTGCCAGCAGCTTAGGAGACAGGGGGTTCTACGAGCAGTACTTC.

There are a few counts of this clonotype. The chain combines TRBV9 with TRBJ1-6; D ambiguous. This CDR3 contains 15 residues. V lost 3 bases to trimming and J lost 0 bases, with 7 bases between them. From germline, CDR1 is SGDLS and CDR2 YYNGEE. The CDR3 protein is CASSERSSYNSPLHF. The CDR3 DNA is TGTGCCAGCAGCGAGAGGAGCTCCTATAATTCACCCCTCCACTTT.

This clonotype was recorded a few times. The chain has TRBV18 and TRBJ2-1; 16 bases are a match to TRBD2. Germline V gene data show CDR1 as KGHSH and CDR2 as LQKENI. V lost 3 bases and J lost 6; bases outside the gene matches: 8. The CDR3 is made up of 18 amino acids. CDR3 nucleotides: TGTGCCAGCTCACCTCCGGGACTAGCGGGGGGGCTCTTCAATGAGCAGTTCTTC. Its protein product is CASSPPGLAGGLFNEQFF.

Many counts were recorded for this clonotype. The chain joins TRBV30 to TRBJ2-5; D gene ambiguous. The V end lost 1 base, the J end lost 5 bases, and 8 bases lay between the germline ends. Germline CDR1 reads GTSNPN; CDR2 reads SVGIG (reference sequence). The CDR3 spans 12 residues. CDR3 sequence reads: CAWSARTETQYF. CDR3 in DNA: TGTGCCTGGAGTGCCCGTACCGAGACCCAGTACTTC.